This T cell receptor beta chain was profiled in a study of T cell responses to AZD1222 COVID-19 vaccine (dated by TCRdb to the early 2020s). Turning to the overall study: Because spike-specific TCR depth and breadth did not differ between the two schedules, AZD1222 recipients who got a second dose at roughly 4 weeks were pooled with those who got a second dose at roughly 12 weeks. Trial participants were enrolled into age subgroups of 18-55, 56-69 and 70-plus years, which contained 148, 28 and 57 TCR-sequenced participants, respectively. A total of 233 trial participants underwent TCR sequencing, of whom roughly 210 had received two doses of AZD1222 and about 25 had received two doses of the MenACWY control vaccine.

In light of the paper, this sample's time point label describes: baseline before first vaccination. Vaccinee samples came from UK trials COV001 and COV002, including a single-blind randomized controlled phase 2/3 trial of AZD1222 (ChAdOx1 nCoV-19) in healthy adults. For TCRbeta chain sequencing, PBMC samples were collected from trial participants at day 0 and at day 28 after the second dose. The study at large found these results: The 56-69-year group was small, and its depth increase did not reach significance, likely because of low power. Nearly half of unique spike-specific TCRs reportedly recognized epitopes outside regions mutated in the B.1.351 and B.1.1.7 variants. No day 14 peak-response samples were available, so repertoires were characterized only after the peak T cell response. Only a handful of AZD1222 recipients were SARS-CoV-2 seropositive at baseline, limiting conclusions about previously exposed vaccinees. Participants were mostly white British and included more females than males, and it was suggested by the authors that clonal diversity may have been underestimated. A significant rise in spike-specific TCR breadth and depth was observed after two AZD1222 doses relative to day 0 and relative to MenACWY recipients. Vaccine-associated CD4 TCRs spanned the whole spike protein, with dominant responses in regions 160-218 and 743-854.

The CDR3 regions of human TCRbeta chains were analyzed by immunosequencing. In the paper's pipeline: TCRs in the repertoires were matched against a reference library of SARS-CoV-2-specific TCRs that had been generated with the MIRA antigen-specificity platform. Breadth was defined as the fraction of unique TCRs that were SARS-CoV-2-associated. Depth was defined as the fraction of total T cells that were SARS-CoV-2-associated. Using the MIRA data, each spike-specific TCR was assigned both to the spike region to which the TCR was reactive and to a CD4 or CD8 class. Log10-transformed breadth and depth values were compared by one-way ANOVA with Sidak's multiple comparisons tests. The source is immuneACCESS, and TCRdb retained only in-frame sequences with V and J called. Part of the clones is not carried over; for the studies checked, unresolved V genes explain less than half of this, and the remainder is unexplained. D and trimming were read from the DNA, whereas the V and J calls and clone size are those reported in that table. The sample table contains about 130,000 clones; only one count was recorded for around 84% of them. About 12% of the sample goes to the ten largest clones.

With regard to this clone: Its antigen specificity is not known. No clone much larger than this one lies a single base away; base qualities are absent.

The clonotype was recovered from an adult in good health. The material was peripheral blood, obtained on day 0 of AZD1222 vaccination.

The CDR3 is CASSQDGTADQPQHF. The DNA is TGTGCCAGCAGCCAAGATGGGACAGCAGATCAGCCCCAGCATTTT. The chain links TRBV3-1 (or the pseudogene TRBV3-2) with TRBJ1-5, and 7 junction bases match TRBD1. CDR1 LGHDT and CDR2 YNNKEL are derived from the germline V gene (reference sequence). Measured from the cysteine to the phenylalanine, the CDR3 is 15 residues long. Kept here is only the CDR3 DNA, which spans 45 bases and is read in frame from base 1. Germline trimming: 0 bases from V, 5 bases from J; junction bases outside gene matches: 4.